This TCR beta chain stems from a study of blood T cell repertoires in COVID-19. The protocol was immunoSEQ multiplex PCR, while the TCRdb copy is restricted to in-frame clones and leaves out a portion. The sample holds about 180,000 clones; about 82% are singletons and the top ten take 6.5% to 8%. Germline loops: CDR1 SGHDT, CDR2 YYEEEE. Losses at the gene ends were 2 bases for V and 3 bases for J; bases not matched to a gene: 5. This CDR3 is 15 amino acids long. The gene calls are TRBV5-6 and TRBJ1-1; 9 bases are shared with TRBD1. Sample: peripheral blood. This TCR derives from a man between 70 and 80 years old with active or convalescent COVID-19. In nucleotides, the CDR3 is TGTGCCAGCAGCTTAACAGGGGGCGCGGACACTGAAGCTTTCTTT. It is translated as CASSLTGGADTEAFF.